The 4 T cell receptor beta chains reported below all come from one sample, sequenced in a study of spatial heterogeneity in lung cancer (dated by TCRdb to the late 2010s). The library was prepared using 5' RACE. Sequencing was carried out with a NextSeq 500. TCRdb reran the public reads through fastp at Q25 and MiXCR, keeping productive beta chains. Rows matching on CDR3 protein sequence are summarized as one entry with the most common DNA and genes. This sample is represented by 10,000 to 15,000 distinct CDR3 sequences; about 3.8% of them were singletons. In total, the top ten clones hold less than 50% of the sample. The sample's time point label, in plain terms: sample taken at primary tumor resection. TCR sequencing used whole RNA extracted from tumor and nontumor lung tissue, or from cryopreserved PBMC samples, without cell sorting. The source material was PBMCs, sampled at surgery. The receptors originated from a male donor with early-stage non-small cell lung cancer.

This clonotype was detected ten times or more. For a library built for alpha chains, this beta chain is a stray read; little rests on its size. This chain uses TRBV2 with TRBJ2-1; D gene uncertain. Germline CDR1 SNHLY, CDR2 FYNNEI. The CDR3 is 13 residues long. Trimming removed 2 bases from V and 4 bases from J, with 6 bases in between. The CDR3 DNA reads TGTGCCAGCAGTGAAACCAGTTACAATGAGCAGTTCTTC. Amino acids: CASSETSYNEQFF.

This clonotype came up many times. Within a library made for alpha chains, this beta chain is off target, and its count is uninformative. The chain is built from TRBV20-1 and TRBJ1-1, with 7 bases identical to TRBD1. Germline CDR1 reads DFQATT; CDR2 reads SNEGSKA (reference sequence). Trimming removed 6 bases from V and 5 bases from J; junction bases left unmatched: 15. The CDR3 length is 15 residues. CDR3 bases: TGCAGTGCCTATGGCCCAGGGGGAAGGGGAACTGAAGCTTTCTTT. Translation: CSAYGPGGRGTEAFF.

Many counts were recorded for this clonotype. This beta chain came through as a stray read in a library set up for alpha chains, and its size says little. The gene calls are TRBV14 and TRBJ1-1; D gene unclear. Germline values: CDR1 SGHDN, CDR2 FVKESK. CDR3 size: 13 residues. V lost 6 bases and J 0 bases, leaving 8 bases between the germline ends. The CDR3 DNA sequence: TGTGCCAGCAGGGCCAGCTTGAACACTGAAGCTTTCTTT. This translates into CASRASLNTEAFF.

This clonotype was counted at least ten times. This beta chain is an off-target read within a library intended for alpha chains, so its frequency means little. This chain uses TRBV9 with TRBJ2-3, with D unresolved. Deletions cut 0 bases from V and 2 bases from J, with 4 bases between. CDR1 is SGDLS and CDR2 is YYNGEE in the germline V gene. This CDR3 spans 13 amino acids. This CDR3 is CASSVEVTDTQYF. CDR3 bases: TGTGCCAGCAGCGTAGAGGTCACAGATACGCAGTATTTT. Full variable domain (missing parts from reference TRBV9 and TRBJ2-3): DSGVTQTPKHLITATGQRVTLRCSPRSGDLSVYWYQQSLDQGLQFLIQYYNGEERAKGNILERFSAQQFPDLHSELNLSSLELGDSALYFCASSVEVTDTQYFGPGTRLTVL.